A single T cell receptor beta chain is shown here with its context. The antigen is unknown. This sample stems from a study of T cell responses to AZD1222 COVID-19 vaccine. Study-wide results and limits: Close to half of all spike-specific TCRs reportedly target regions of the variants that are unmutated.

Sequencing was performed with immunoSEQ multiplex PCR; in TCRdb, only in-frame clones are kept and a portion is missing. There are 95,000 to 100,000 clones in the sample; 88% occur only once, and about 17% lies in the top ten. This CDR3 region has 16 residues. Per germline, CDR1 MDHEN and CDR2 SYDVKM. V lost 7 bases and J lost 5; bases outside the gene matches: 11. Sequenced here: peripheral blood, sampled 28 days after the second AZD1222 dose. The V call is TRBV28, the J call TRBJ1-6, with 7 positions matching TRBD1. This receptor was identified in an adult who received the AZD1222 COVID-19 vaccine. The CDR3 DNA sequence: TGTGCCAGCAAGTTAGGGGGCGGGGTTGATAATTCACCCCTCCACTTT. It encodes CASKLGGGVDNSPLHF. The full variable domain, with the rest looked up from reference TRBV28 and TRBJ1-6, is DVKVTQSSRYLVKRTGEKVFLECVQDMDHENMFWYRQDPGLGLRLIYFSYDVKMKEKGDIPEGYSVSREKKERFSLILESASTNQTSMYLCASKLGGGVDNSPLHFGNGTRLTVT.